One sample yielded the 30 T cell receptor beta chains listed below, sequenced in a study of neurological immune-mediated disorders. TCRdb reprocessed the 5' RACE reads via MiXCR and lists one record per CDR3 protein. The table records over 11,000 distinct CDR3 sequences, approximately 7% of them present only once. Sequences were obtained from CD8+ T cells from blood. The receptor source for this set is a woman between 40 and 50 years old in good health.

This clonotype was seen ten or more times. This chain joins TRBV27 and TRBJ2-5; 8 bases align to TRBD1. Germline CDR1 reads MNHEY; CDR2 reads SMNVEV (reference sequence). The CDR3 sequence is 16 residues long. J lost 9 bases, V lost 4 bases, and 16 bases had no gene match. For the CDR3, the DNA is TGTGCCAGCAGTTCCAGGGGGCGAGGGGCCCCTACAGCCCAGTACTTC. This gives the protein CASSSRGRGAPTAQYF.

The sample holds many counts of this clonotype. This sequence joins TRBV3-1 and TRBJ2-6; no clear D gene. The CDR3 has 15 amino acids. V dropped 4 bases and J dropped 4 bases, with 11 bases sitting between them. Germline V CDR1 and CDR2: LGHDT, YNNKEL (reference sequence). The CDR3, as DNA: TGTGCCAGCAGCCCTGCGTTGGGCGGGGCCAACGTCCTGACTTTC. Protein product: CASSPALGGANVLTF.

The table lists this clonotype with a few counts. V and J are TRBV9 and TRBJ1-6, with D possibly matching TRBD1 (6 bases). The CDR3 spans 14 residues. Germline loops: CDR1 SGDLS, CDR2 YYNGEE. The germline V and J ends were trimmed by 4 bases and 6 bases, with 11 bases remaining between them. This chain's CDR3 is CASSPPDSNSPLHF. The CDR3 DNA reads as TGTGCCAGCAGCCCCCCGGACAGTAATTCACCCCTCCACTTT.

This clonotype was observed at least ten times. The chain has TRBV29-1 and TRBJ2-3; 7 nucleotides match TRBD2. Germline values: CDR1 SQVTM, CDR2 ANQGSEA. The CDR3 consists of 15 residues. Losses at the gene ends were 3 bases for V and 2 bases for J; bases not matched to a gene: 8. The CDR3 DNA reads TGCAGCGTTGACTACACTAGCGTAAACACAGATACGCAGTATTTT. Amino acids: CSVDYTSVNTDTQYF.

This clonotype appeared many times. The rearrangement joins TRBV6-5 to TRBJ2-5; 8 bases map to TRBD1. With V trimmed by 5 bases and J by 5 bases, 13 bases remained unmatched. This CDR3 has 16 residues. The V gene's germline CDR1 is MNHEY and CDR2 SVGAGI. This CDR3 reads CASSPTDRGLEETQYF. The CDR3 DNA is TGTGCCAGCAGTCCTACTGACAGGGGCTTAGAGGAGACCCAGTACTTC.

This clonotype has ten or more counts. The rearrangement uses TRBV25-1 and TRBJ1-2; TRBD1 aligns across 10 bases. The CDR3 covers 14 residues. V dropped 6 bases and J dropped 8; count of bases not matched to a gene: 9. Germline-derived CDR1 and CDR2 are MGHDK and SYGVNS. The CDR3 DNA reads as TGTGCCAGCAGAGCCCCGGGACAGGGGTCCGGCTACACCTTC. It specifies CASRAPGQGSGYTF.

This clonotype was detected many times. The chain joins TRBV27 to TRBJ1-2; D uncertain. Germline V gives CDR1 MNHEY, CDR2 SMNVEV (reference sequence). The V gene lost 4 bases and the J gene lost 14 bases, with 14 bases spanning the gap. The CDR3 runs 11 residues. The CDR3 nucleotides read TGTGCCAGCAGTTCCGACCGGAGATTAACCTTC. This translates into CASSSDRRLTF.

The sample holds a few counts of this clonotype. This chain uses TRBV3-1 with TRBJ2-7; 11 bases line up with TRBD2. Germline loops: CDR1 LGHDT, CDR2 YNNKEL (reference sequence). The CDR3 sequence is 16 residues long. V lost 0 bases to trimming and J lost 4 bases; unmatched junction nucleotides: 5. The chain's CDR3 is CASSQDPLAGGYEQYF. The CDR3, as DNA: TGTGCCAGCAGCCAAGATCCGCTAGCGGGGGGATACGAGCAGTACTTC.

This clonotype came up many times. V is TRBV12-3 or TRBV12-4 and J is TRBJ1-1; D is undetermined. V was pared by 6 bases and J by 4 bases, with 12 bases between. The CDR3 length is 13 residues. The CDR3 bases are TGTGCCAGCAGCGGAACGGAGGGCACTGAAGCTTTCTTT. Its translation is CASSGTEGTEAFF.

This clonotype was observed at least ten times. The rearrangement uses TRBV6-2 or TRBV6-3 and TRBJ2-1; 8 positions match TRBD2. V lost 0 bases to trimming and J lost 2 bases; unmatched junction nucleotides: 24. Germline lookup yields CDR1 MNHEY and CDR2 SVGEGT. The CDR3 is made up of 23 amino acids. Here the CDR3 reads CASSYSMAGLTPWREVTYNEQFF. CDR3 coding DNA: TGTGCCAGCAGTTACTCGATGGCCGGCCTGACGCCCTGGCGGGAGGTAACCTACAATGAGCAGTTCTTC.

This clonotype was seen a few times. CDR3 coding DNA: TGTGCCACCAGTGATTTAGGCGGTCCCCCTCGGGCAGATACGCAGTATTTT. Protein sequence: CATSDLGGPPRADTQYF. The V call is TRBV24-1, the J call TRBJ2-3; the D is unclear. The germline CDR1 and CDR2 sequences are KGHDR and SFDVKD. The CDR3 length is 17 residues. V was shortened by 1 base and J by 4 bases, with 17 bases between the two germline ends.

This clonotype has ten or more counts. V gene TRBV7-9 combines with J gene TRBJ2-1; D is unresolved. Germline V gene data show CDR1 as SEHNR and CDR2 as FQNEAQ (reference sequence). CDR3 length: 18 residues. V was trimmed by 2 bases and J by 0 bases, leaving 17 bases between them. The chain's CDR3 is CASSLLRNLPYSYNEQFF. CDR3 DNA sequence: TGTGCCAGCAGCTTATTAAGAAACCTTCCTTACTCCTACAATGAGCAGTTCTTC.

J is TRBJ2-7 and V is TRBV7-2; 11 bases align to TRBD2. The germline gives CDR1 SGHTA, CDR2 FQGNSA. V shed 6 bases and J 2 bases; nucleotides not matched to a gene: 6. This CDR3 region has 15 residues. The DNA of the CDR3 is TGTGCCAGCAGTTGGACTAGCGGGTACCCCTACGAGCAGTACTTC. This codes for CASSWTSGYPYEQYF.

This clonotype has a count of ten or more. The chain links TRBV9 to TRBJ2-1; TRBD1 is a possible D gene (5 bases). Trimming left V 10 bases short and J 0 bases short, with 11 bases between. Germline V gives CDR1 SGDLS, CDR2 YYNGEE. The CDR3 covers 13 residues. The CDR3 DNA reads as TGTGCCTCGACAGCAAGCTCCTACAATGAGCAGTTCTTC. Protein: CASTASSYNEQFF.

The rearrangement links TRBV4-1 to TRBJ2-1, with D uncertain. The germline gives CDR1 MGHRA, CDR2 YSYEKL. The CDR3 length is 15 residues. V lost 1 base and J lost 0, with 7 bases in between. The CDR3 region is CASSQVVGSYNEQFF. CDR3 bases: TGCGCCAGCAGCCAAGTCGTTGGCTCCTACAATGAGCAGTTCTTC.

The sample holds many counts of this clonotype. This chain connects TRBV28 to TRBJ1-2, with TRBD1 identical over 7 bases. Germline V gives CDR1 MDHEN, CDR2 SYDVKM. The CDR3 consists of 13 residues. V was clipped by 5 bases and J by 2 bases; unmatched bases: 2. The CDR3 is CASSLGQNYGYTF. CDR3 nucleotide sequence: TGTGCCAGCAGTCTGGGACAGAACTATGGCTACACCTTC.

This clonotype has a count of ten or more. J is TRBJ2-3 and V is TRBV29-1; 10 positions agree with TRBD2. The CDR3 spans 15 residues. V lost 6 bases to trimming and J lost 5 bases; unmatched junction nucleotides: 11. Germline V gene data show CDR1 as SQVTM and CDR2 as ANQGSEA. CDR3: CSVAPGTSDLDTQYF. The CDR3 bases are TGCAGCGTCGCTCCCGGGACTAGCGATTTAGATACGCAGTATTTT.

This clonotype was seen ten or more times. The chain couples TRBV7-2 to TRBJ1-1; unclear D gene. This CDR3 comprises 14 residues. Per germline, CDR1 SGHTA and CDR2 FQGNSA. V gave up 5 bases and J gave up 4 bases, with 14 bases separating them. For the CDR3, the DNA is TGTGCCAGCAGCCTGACGCCCTTGGGCACTGAAGCTTTCTTT. Its protein product is CASSLTPLGTEAFF.

This clonotype was counted ten times or more. This chain uses TRBV25-1 with TRBJ1-2, with D unresolved. The V end lost 1 base, the J end lost 4 bases, and 10 bases lay between the germline ends. Germline V gene sequence: CDR1 MGHDK, CDR2 SYGVNS. The CDR3 has 14 amino acids. In DNA form, the CDR3 reads TGTGCCAGCAGTGAATGGGGAGAGTTCTATGGCTACACCTTC. This translates into CASSEWGEFYGYTF.

This clonotype was counted ten times or more. The chain joins TRBV27 to TRBJ2-7, with D perhaps TRBD2 (6 bases). CDR3 length equals 16 residues. The V gene lost 6 bases and the J gene lost 3 bases, with 21 bases spanning the gap. The germline V gene encodes CDR1 MNHEY and CDR2 SMNVEV (reference sequence). The CDR3 region has the DNA TGTGCCAGCAGCCCACTACCGGGGGTGAGCAGCTACGAGCAGTACTTC. It specifies CASSPLPGVSSYEQYF.

This clonotype was counted ten times or more. V and J are TRBV6-5 and TRBJ2-2, with 8 positions matching TRBD2. Per germline, CDR1 MNHEY and CDR2 SVGAGI. The CDR3 consists of 15 residues. Losses at the gene ends were 6 bases for V and 4 bases for J; bases not matched to a gene: 7. DNA for the CDR3: TGTGCCAGCAGGGGTTTTCGGGGGGGCACCGGGGAGCTGTTTTTT. Amino acids: CASRGFRGGTGELFF.

This clonotype came up many times. CDR3 sequence (DNA): TGTGCCAGCAGCGTAGACCCCCAGGATAGTGGGCAGTTCTTC. Translation: CASSVDPQDSGQFF. The chain couples TRBV9 to TRBJ2-1; D gene uncertain. The CDR3 is made up of 14 amino acids. Germline CDR1 SGDLS, CDR2 YYNGEE. V lost 0 bases to trimming and J lost 12 bases, with 16 bases between them.

The sample holds many counts of this clonotype. The chain couples TRBV4-2 to TRBJ2-1, with no clear D. Germline V gives CDR1 LGHNA, CDR2 YNFKEQ. The CDR3 length is 12 residues. V was trimmed by 4 bases and J by 8 bases, leaving 9 bases between them. CDR3: CASSLNSDEQFF. CDR3 nucleotides: TGTGCCAGCAGCCTTAACTCCGATGAGCAGTTCTTC.

This clonotype was observed many times. CDR3 region: CASSLLAGGTYEQYF. CDR3 nucleotide sequence: TGTGCCAGCAGCCTTCTAGCGGGAGGAACCTACGAGCAGTACTTC. The chain combines TRBV7-8 with TRBJ2-7, with 11 bases aligning to TRBD2. The trim removed 5 bases at V and 2 bases at J, leaving 5 bases unmatched. This CDR3 has 15 amino acids. Germline CDR1 SGHVS, CDR2 FQNEAQ. The full variable domain, rest sourced from reference TRBV7-8 and TRBJ2-7, is GAGVSQSPRYKVAKRGQDVALRCDPISGHVSLFWYQQALGQGPEFLTYFQNEAQLDKSGLPSDRFFAERPEGSVSTLKIQRTQQEDSAVYLCASSLLAGGTYEQYFGPGTRLTVT.

This clonotype was observed many times. The chain has TRBV6-2 or TRBV6-3 and TRBJ2-2; the D is unclear. The length of the CDR3 is 12 residues. The V gene's germline CDR1 is MNHEY and CDR2 SVGEGT. V was clipped by 8 bases and J by 4 bases, with 8 bases between them. The CDR3 nucleotides are TGTGCCAGCGCGTTCGGCACCGGGGAGCTGTTTTTT. Its protein is CASAFGTGELFF.

This clonotype was recorded at least ten times. The V gene is TRBV20-1, the J gene TRBJ1-2; D is perhaps TRBD1 (6 bases). Germline lookup yields CDR1 DFQATT and CDR2 SNEGSKA (reference sequence). CDR3 length: 14 amino acids. CDR3: CRLRGIEFNYGYTF. CDR3 nucleotide sequence: TGCAGATTAAGGGGGATAGAATTTAACTATGGCTACACCTTC.

This clonotype showed up many times. V and J are TRBV28 and TRBJ1-5; D gene uncertain. This CDR3 contains 14 residues. From germline, CDR1 is MDHEN and CDR2 SYDVKM. V lost 3 bases and J 5 bases, leaving 11 bases between the germline ends. The CDR3 loop reads CASSFSRLDQPQHF. The CDR3 DNA sequence: TGTGCCAGCAGTTTTTCAAGACTCGATCAGCCCCAGCATTTT.

This clonotype occurred many times. The chain employs TRBV4-1 and TRBJ1-3; no clear D. Germline loops: CDR1 MGHRA, CDR2 YSYEKL. The CDR3 length is 15 residues. Deletions cut 0 bases from V and 7 bases from J, with 13 bases between. CDR3 nucleotides: TGCGCCAGCAGCCAAGAACCGGTCCTGGGGAACACCATATATTTT. As protein: CASSQEPVLGNTIYF.

At least ten counts were recorded for this clonotype. The rearrangement joins TRBV28 to TRBJ2-7; TRBD2 matches at 10 bases. V was clipped by 6 bases and J by 3 bases; unmatched bases: 5. The CDR3 contains 14 residues. The germline CDR1 and CDR2 sequences are MDHEN and SYDVKM. The CDR3 region is CASSPPSGSYEQYF. In DNA form, the CDR3 reads TGTGCCAGCAGCCCTCCTAGCGGGAGCTACGAGCAGTACTTC.

This clonotype was found many times. The V gene is TRBV27, the J gene TRBJ1-1; no clear D. Germline V lookup: CDR1 MNHEY, CDR2 SMNVEV (reference sequence). Trimming pared 3 bases from V and 1 base from J, leaving 15 bases between. This CDR3 has 16 amino acids. As DNA, the CDR3 is TGTGCCAGCAGTTTGGCCTGGGTCGGGGAGAACACTGAAGCTTTCTTT. It encodes CASSLAWVGENTEAFF.